The clone carrying this T cell receptor (beta chain) was observed a few times. No antigen is known for it. Sample-barcoded 5' priming and a J-beta primer mix drove a second PCR of roughly 7 to 11 cycles. With 12 random nucleotides, a template-switch adaptor tagged each individual cDNA molecule. One entry per CDR3 protein results from TCRdb running MiXCR on the 5' RACE reads. Among about 1.7 million distinct CDR3 sequences, approximately 28% were seen once, and the ten largest hold approximately 7.7%. This sample is drawn from a study of blood T cells in healthy people across ages. Study-wide results and limits: Per million T cells, TCR beta diversity dropped about linearly as age rose.

The clonotype originates from a young woman in good health. Sequencing input: blood.

In DNA, the CDR3 is TGTGCCAGCAGCTCCCCTGGGACTAGCGGGAGCAATGAGCAGTTCTTC. The encoded protein is CASSSPGTSGSNEQFF. The V gene is TRBV12-3 or TRBV12-4, the J gene TRBJ2-1, with TRBD2 matching 14 bases. The CDR3 spans 16 residues. Unmatched junction bases numbered 7, after V lost 6 bases and J lost 6 bases.